The following is a TCR beta chain sequence with its context. These data belong to a study of blood T cell repertoires in COVID-19. Measured with immunoSEQ multiplex PCR; TCRdb has only the in-frame clones, and not every one. The table includes some 270,000 clones, 70% to 90% detected once. This TCR came from a woman aged 30 to 39 who had recovered from COVID-19. Sequenced input: PBMCs or T cells enriched from blood (not recorded which).

CDR3: CSVARDRIAGPNSLQFF. In DNA, the CDR3 is TGCAGCGTTGCTCGGGACAGGATAGCGGGCCCAAATTCACTGCAGTTCTTC. The chain couples TRBV29-1 to TRBJ2-1; D is perhaps TRBD1 (8 bases). Germline loops: CDR1 SQVTM, CDR2 ANQGSEA. There are 17 residues in the CDR3. V was shortened by 4 bases and J by 12 bases, with 31 bases between the two germline ends.